The clone carrying this T cell receptor beta chain was picked up many times. The V gene lost 4 bases and the J gene lost 5 bases, with 14 bases spanning the gap. Per the germline V gene, CDR1 is DFQATT and CDR2 is SNEGSKA (reference sequence). The CDR3 is made up of 13 amino acids. Researchers prepared the TCRbeta library using unique molecular identifiers, the study reports. TCRdb re-analysed the PCR reads in MiXCR, keeping a single row per CDR3 protein. The data contain approximately 400,000 distinct CDR3 sequences, around 9.9% of them singletons. The sample originates from a study of T-cell reconstitution after alpha-beta-depleted transplantation in children.

V gene TRBV20-1 combines with J gene TRBJ2-5; maybe TRBD1 (6 bases). The sequence derives from a human donor who donated a stem cell graft to a child with acute myeloid leukemia. The sequenced sample was PBMCs from the stem cell graft donor, obtained from the stem cell graft. The chain's CDR3 is CSATQGHEETQYF. CDR3 DNA sequence: TGCAGTGCTACCCAGGGACACGAGGAGACCCAGTACTTC.